The 26 T cell receptor beta chains below come from one sample, sequenced in a study of Ad26.COV2.S vaccination and SARS-CoV-2 variants. Treatment: around 19 received Ad26.COV2.S at low or high dose, single or two shots; several received placebo; per-sample allocation not given. After the first vaccine or placebo injection, samples were drawn on day 63. The protocol was immunoSEQ multiplex PCR, while the TCRdb copy is restricted to in-frame clones and leaves out a portion. This table holds 350,000 to 550,000 clones, 89% found once. The material sequenced was peripheral blood, taken in a trial of Ad26.COV2.S vaccine versus placebo. The receptor source for this set is a person between 18 and 59 years old who received the Ad26.COV2.S COVID-19 vaccine or a placebo.

The DNA for the CDR3 is TGCGCCAGCAGCTTGCTTGGGGGCAGGGGCACAGATACGCAGTATTTT. Protein: CASSLLGGRGTDTQYF. The chain couples TRBV5-1 to TRBJ2-3; maybe TRBD1 (6 bases). This CDR3 region has 16 residues. Trimming shortened V by 1 base and J by 1 base, and 13 bases separated the two germline ends. The V gene's germline CDR1 is SGHRS and CDR2 YFSETQ.

The rearrangement links TRBV9 to TRBJ1-6; 7 bases line up with TRBD1. The germline gives CDR1 SGDLS, CDR2 YYNGEE. The CDR3 runs to 15 residues. With V trimmed by 3 bases and J by 6 bases, 6 bases remained unmatched. CDR3 nucleotide sequence: TGTGCCAGCAGCGCGTCGGGACAGACTAATTCACCCCTCCACTTT. Its protein product is CASSASGQTNSPLHF. The entire variable domain, with the rest obtained from reference TRBV9 and TRBJ1-6, is as follows: DSGVTQTPKHLITATGQRVTLRCSPRSGDLSVYWYQQSLDQGLQFLIQYYNGEERAKGNILERFSAQQFPDLHSELNLSSLELGDSALYFCASSASGQTNSPLHFGNGTRLTVT.

The chain links TRBV7-9 to TRBJ2-7, with 9 bases identical to TRBD1. The CDR3 is made up of 14 amino acids. V dropped 3 bases and J dropped 7; count of bases not matched to a gene: 7. Germline V gene sequence: CDR1 SEHNR, CDR2 FQNEAQ (reference sequence). CDR3 amino acids: CASSFWDRVDEQYF. The CDR3 DNA sequence: TGTGCCAGCAGCTTTTGGGACAGGGTAGATGAGCAGTACTTC.

The chain couples TRBV7-3 to TRBJ2-1; D unclear. The CDR3 is 15 amino acids. Looked up from germline, CDR1 is SGHTA and CDR2 is FQGTGA. Trimming pared 5 bases from V and 0 bases from J, leaving 11 bases between. The chain's CDR3 is CASSTYSSSYNEQFF. The CDR3 DNA reads TGTGCCAGCAGCACATACAGTAGCTCCTACAATGAGCAGTTCTTC.

This sequence joins TRBV6-1 and TRBJ1-1, with D possibly matching TRBD1 (6 bases). The CDR3 runs 14 residues. CDR1 MNHNS and CDR2 SASEGT come from the germline V gene. V was trimmed by 4 bases and J by 0 bases, leaving 9 bases between them. The CDR3 loop reads CASSAAGVNTEAFF. CDR3 DNA sequence: TGTGCCAGCAGTGCAGCAGGGGTGAACACTGAAGCTTTCTTT.

The gene calls are TRBV2 and TRBJ1-1, with a weak D call TRBD1 (5 bases). The V and J ends lost 9 bases and 1 base respectively, with 12 bases between them. CDR3 length equals 13 residues. The germline gives CDR1 SNHLY, CDR2 FYNNEI. CDR3 bases: TGTGCCAGAGAGACAGCCGAGAACACTGAAGCTTTCTTT. It yields the protein CARETAENTEAFF.

The chain combines TRBV30 with TRBJ1-2; 7 positions match TRBD1. This CDR3 is built from 12 residues. V gave up 3 bases and J gave up 7 bases; unmatched junction bases: 5. The germline V gene has CDR1 GTSNPN and CDR2 SVGIG (reference sequence). The CDR3: CAWRGDSRGYTF. The CDR3 DNA follows: TGTGCCTGGAGGGGGGACAGCCGTGGCTACACCTTC.

On this clone itself: Sequence at one end of the junction differs from germline and may be a read error. V gene TRBV11-2 combines with J gene TRBJ1-1; 7 bases map to TRBD1. This CDR3 comprises 17 residues. CDR1 is SGHAT and CDR2 is FQNNGV in the germline V gene. CDR3 sequence: CTSSLEERIRGYTEAFF. The CDR3 bases are TGTACCAGCAGCTTAGAAGAGCGGATCAGGGGGTACACTGAAGCTTTCTTT.

The chain recombines TRBV4-3 with TRBJ2-5; D might be TRBD1 (6 bases). CDR3 length: 15 residues. V was cut by 4 bases and J by 1 base, with 13 bases left in between. Germline CDR1 LGHNA, CDR2 YSLEER. CDR3 amino acids: CASSRGTGTQETQYF. The CDR3 DNA follows: TGCGCCAGCAGCCGCGGAACAGGGACCCAAGAGACCCAGTACTTC.

This chain connects TRBV3-1 (or the pseudogene TRBV3-2) to TRBJ1-5; D remains unclear. The CDR3 contains 13 residues. CDR1 is LGHDT, CDR2 YNNKEL, per germline (reference sequence). Trimming pared 4 bases from V and 7 bases from J, leaving 11 bases between. CDR3 sequence: CASSPHRPQPQHF. The CDR3 nucleotides read TGTGCCAGCAGCCCCCACAGACCCCAGCCCCAGCATTTT.

The chain employs TRBV6-1 and TRBJ2-5, with D maybe TRBD1 (8 bases). V was pared by 4 bases and J by 4 bases, with 16 bases between. The germline gives CDR1 MNHNS, CDR2 SASEGT. This CDR3 is built from 15 residues. The CDR3, as DNA: TGTGCCAGCAGTGTCACAGGGGGGGAGCGAGAGACCCAGTACTTC. It yields the protein CASSVTGGERETQYF.

The chain joins TRBV3-1 (or the pseudogene TRBV3-2) to TRBJ2-5, with a tentative D call TRBD1 (6 bases). Germline V gene sequence: CDR1 LGHDT, CDR2 YNNKEL (reference sequence). The CDR3 loop spans 16 amino acids. V lost 0 bases to trimming and J lost 2 bases, with 13 bases between them. The CDR3: CASSQDRQAFQETQYF. The CDR3 nucleotides read TGTGCCAGCAGCCAAGATAGACAGGCGTTTCAAGAGACCCAGTACTTC.

In its sample, this clone was seen a few times. This chain uses TRBV7-2 with TRBJ2-2; 10 nucleotides line up with TRBD1. With 5 bases clipped from V and 7 bases from J, the junction kept 7 bases outside the gene matches. The CDR3 spans 15 residues. Germline CDR1 reads SGHTA; CDR2 reads FQGNSA. The CDR3 is CASSIRTGGNGELFF. As DNA, the CDR3 is TGTGCCAGCAGCATTAGGACAGGGGGTAACGGGGAGCTGTTTTTT.

This chain links TRBV4-2 with TRBJ2-7; TRBD2 is a possible D gene (5 bases). The CDR3 runs to 15 residues. Trimming took off 4 bases at V and 3 bases at J, with 16 bases between the two ends. Germline V gives CDR1 LGHNA, CDR2 YNFKEQ. As DNA, the CDR3 is TGTGCCAGCAGCCCAGCTGCGAAAGCGGACTACGAGCAGTACTTC. Protein product: CASSPAAKADYEQYF.

This clone showed up just once. This chain connects TRBV12-3 or TRBV12-4 to TRBJ1-4; D possibly corresponds to TRBD1 (5 bases). The CDR3 has 13 residues. V lost 5 bases, J lost 4 bases, and 8 bases lay in between. CDR3 nucleotides: TGTGCCAGCAGTGTAAGGGGTAATGAAAAACTGTTTTTT. This translates into CASSVRGNEKLFF.

This clone was detected once. V gene TRBV18 combines with J gene TRBJ1-4; TRBD1 is a possible D gene (6 bases). Between the trimmed V and J ends, which lost 2 bases and 7 bases, there was a span of 17 bases. Germline V CDR1 and CDR2: KGHSH, LQKENI. CDR3 length: 16 residues. CDR3 nucleotide sequence: TGTGCCAGCTCACCAGCCAGGGACACCCGGGGTGAAAAACTGTTTTTT. Its translation is CASSPARDTRGEKLFF.

The CDR3 reads CASSLKAGGQETQYF. CDR3 nucleotides: TGTGCCAGCAGCTTAAAAGCAGGGGGCCAAGAGACCCAGTACTTC. V is TRBV7-9 and J is TRBJ2-5; 7 bases align to TRBD1. The CDR3 spans 15 residues. V gave up 2 bases and J gave up 1 base; unmatched junction bases: 4. Germline V gene sequence: CDR1 SEHNR, CDR2 FQNEAQ (reference sequence).

The chain joins TRBV9 to TRBJ2-6; D call uncertain. The germline V and J ends were trimmed by 3 bases and 0 bases, with 7 bases remaining between them. The CDR3 totals 15 residues. CDR1 is SGDLS and CDR2 is YYNGEE in the germline V gene. The CDR3 coding sequence is TGTGCCAGCAGCGCCCGAGGCTCTGGGGCCAACGTCCTGACTTTC. Protein product: CASSARGSGANVLTF.

This clone was seen a single time. The rearrangement uses TRBV9 and TRBJ1-1, with a tentative D call TRBD1 (5 bases). Trimming removed 3 bases at V and 4 bases at J, with 10 bases between. The V gene's germline CDR1 is SGDLS and CDR2 YYNGEE. This CDR3 region has 13 residues. The CDR3 here is CASSDGTGTEAFF. The CDR3, as DNA: TGTGCCAGCAGCGATGGGACGGGCACTGAAGCTTTCTTT.

The chain carries TRBV30 and TRBJ1-2; a weak D match, TRBD1 (6 bases). The CDR3 has 14 amino acids. The V gene lost 3 bases and the J gene lost 7 bases, with 18 bases spanning the gap. Per the germline V gene, CDR1 is GTSNPN and CDR2 is SVGIG (reference sequence). The CDR3 DNA reads as TGTGCCTGGAGCAGAGATCACAGGGTTTTTGGCTACACCTTC. Protein: CAWSRDHRVFGYTF.

A few counts support this clone. V usage is TRBV12-3 or TRBV12-4 and J usage is TRBJ1-4; TRBD1 is a possible D gene (5 bases). The CDR3 consists of 13 residues. V lost 3 bases and J lost 5, with 7 bases in between. The CDR3 region is CASSFWDNEKLFF. CDR3 sequence (DNA): TGTGCCAGCAGTTTCTGGGACAATGAAAAACTGTTTTTT.

The chain joins TRBV4-2 to TRBJ2-7; no reliable D call. The CDR3 is 15 residues long. Germline V gene sequence: CDR1 LGHNA, CDR2 YNFKEQ. Trimming cost V 0 bases and J 3 bases, with 12 bases left between them. Here the CDR3 DNA reads TGTGCCAGCAGCCAAGACAAGGTGTCGGACTACGAGCAGTACTTC. Protein product: CASSQDKVSDYEQYF.

This clone was counted a single time. V and J are TRBV4-1 and TRBJ2-5; 7 bases map to TRBD1. With 1 base clipped from V and 5 bases from J, the junction kept 13 bases outside the gene matches. The germline V gene encodes CDR1 MGHRA and CDR2 YSYEKL. The CDR3 loop spans 17 amino acids. The CDR3 DNA is TGCGCCAGCAGCCAAGGCTATGCGCGAGGGGGCGGGGAGACCCAGTACTTC. Translated, it gives CASSQGYARGGGETQYF.

The table lists this clone with a count of one. V usage is TRBV21-1 and J usage is TRBJ1-5. TRBV21-1 is a recognized pseudogene. CDR3 size: 19 residues. CDR3 sequence: CASSKWPRTGSGCNQPQHF. DNA of the CDR3: TGTGCCAGCAGCAAATGGCCCCGGACGGGTTCCGGCTGCAATCAGCCCCAGCATTTT.

V gene TRBV12-3 or TRBV12-4 combines with J gene TRBJ1-5; D is unclear. The CDR3 contains 13 residues. V gave up 8 bases and J gave up 2 bases, with 10 bases separating them. The CDR3 bases are TGTGCCAGCTCCAGGCTGGGCAATCAGCCCCAGCATTTT. Translated, it gives CASSRLGNQPQHF.

The chain links TRBV7-9 to TRBJ1-2; 7 nucleotides align to TRBD1. The CDR3 runs 17 residues. CDR1 is SEHNR and CDR2 is FQNEAQ in the germline V gene (reference sequence). J gave up 4 bases and V 1 base, and 12 bases lay outside the gene matches. The CDR3 DNA reads as TGTGCCAGCAGCTTAGGGGACAGCCGGATGCTCGGCTATGGCTACACCTTC. Translated, it gives CASSLGDSRMLGYGYTF.